This passage covers 32 T cell receptor beta chains from one sample sequenced in a study of vaccination effects on CD4 cells after COVID-19. Peptide-pool stimulation followed by sequencing identified expanded antigen-specific CD4+ clonotypes in the ViraFEST assay. The authors isolated CD4+ T cells after around 10 days of culture. Either the mRNA-1273 or the BNT162b2 vaccine was given to participants as two doses. Their cognate antigens are unknown. Libraries were prepared by immunoSEQ multiplex PCR; TCRdb keeps only in-frame clonotypes and omits some of them. The sample includes about 69,000 clones, about 67% seen only once; the top ten take about 1.6%. The sample here was CD4+ T cells from PBMCs cultured with HCoV-229E spike peptides, taken after COVID-19 vaccination. The receptors were sampled from a human donor who received a COVID-19 vaccine.

The chain couples TRBV12-3 or TRBV12-4 to TRBJ2-7; 7 bases line up with TRBD1. The length of the CDR3 is 12 residues. V shed 3 bases, J shed 6 bases, and the junction held 2 bases outside the gene matches. The CDR3 reads CASSLHRGEQYV. The CDR3 DNA sequence: TGTGCCAGCAGTTTGCACAGGGGCGAGCAGTACGTC.

The chain recombines TRBV5-6 with TRBJ2-3; D might be TRBD1 (6 bases). Per the germline V gene, CDR1 is SGHDT and CDR2 is YYEEEE. The germline V and J ends were trimmed by 2 bases and 0 bases, with 13 bases remaining between them. CDR3 length: 16 amino acids. CDR3 protein: CASSLGGRPSTDTQYF. DNA for the CDR3: TGTGCCAGCAGCTTAGGGGGACGCCCTAGCACAGATACGCAGTATTTT.

This chain uses TRBV27 with TRBJ1-5; D ambiguous. Germline lookup yields CDR1 MNHEY and CDR2 SMNVEV (reference sequence). This CDR3 comprises 13 residues. V gave up 6 bases and J gave up 0 bases, with 6 bases separating them. CDR3 DNA sequence: TGTGCCAGCAGGGATTATAGCAATCAGCCCCAGCATTTT. It translates to CASRDYSNQPQHF.

The chain recombines TRBV19 with TRBJ1-2, with D perhaps TRBD1 (6 bases). The CDR3 extends over 15 amino acids. Germline V lookup: CDR1 LNHDA, CDR2 SQIVND (reference sequence). Trimming removed 3 bases from V and 4 bases from J, with 15 bases in between. The CDR3 here is CASSISLGGFYGYTF. The CDR3 DNA reads as TGTGCCAGTAGTATCAGTTTAGGGGGATTCTATGGCTACACCTTC.

V and J are TRBV7-2 and TRBJ2-2; 11 bases are shared with TRBD2. The V and J ends lost 5 bases and 9 bases, in that order; junction bases with no gene match: 8. The germline V gene encodes CDR1 SGHTA and CDR2 FQGNSA. The CDR3 has 15 amino acids. The CDR3 protein is CASSGSGGAARELFF. The CDR3 DNA follows: TGTGCCAGCAGCGGTAGCGGGGGGGCAGCCCGGGAGCTGTTTTTT.

The J gene is TRBJ1-2, the V gene TRBV24-1; D remains unclear. The CDR3 length is 13 residues. V was clipped by 1 base and J by 7 bases, with 9 bases between them. The germline CDR1 and CDR2 sequences are KGHDR and SFDVKD. The CDR3 loop is CATSDLASSGYTF. Written as DNA, the CDR3 is TGTGCCACCAGTGATTTAGCGAGTAGTGGCTACACCTTC.

J is TRBJ2-7 and V is TRBV7-8, with 7 bases matching TRBD1. This CDR3 has 13 amino acids. Germline CDR1 is SGHVS and CDR2 is FQNEAQ. J gave up 4 bases and V 5 bases, and 5 bases lay outside the gene matches. DNA for the CDR3: TGTGCCAGCAGCAGACGACAGGGATACGAGCAGTACGTC. This sequence encodes CASSRRQGYEQYV.

A single count supports this clone. V usage is TRBV7-9 and J usage is TRBJ2-7; D gene unclear. This CDR3 has 14 residues. Trimming removed 1 base from V and 3 bases from J, with 10 bases in between. Per the germline V gene, CDR1 is SEHNR and CDR2 is FQNEAQ (reference sequence). The CDR3 DNA is TGTGCCAGCAGCTTAGGAGCAGGAGTCTACGAGCAGTACGTC. This gives the protein CASSLGAGVYEQYV.

CDR3 bases: TGTGCCAGCAAGAACAGGTCGGCAGGGTACTCCTACGAGCAGTACGTC. Protein sequence: CASKNRSAGYSYEQYV. The V gene is TRBV7-7, the J gene TRBJ2-7, with a tentative D call TRBD1 (5 bases). Germline V CDR1 and CDR2: SSHAT, FNYEAQ (reference sequence). CDR3 size: 16 residues. The V and J ends lost 7 bases and 0 bases respectively, with 19 bases between them.

CDR3 protein: CASSLSRPETQYF. The CDR3 DNA sequence: TGTGCCAGCAGTTTATCCCGACCCGAGACCCAGTACTTC. The V gene is TRBV12-3 or TRBV12-4, the J gene TRBJ2-5; no firm D call. This CDR3 is built from 13 residues. The ends were cut back, 2 bases at V and 5 bases at J, with 9 bases in the middle.

The J gene is TRBJ2-3, the V gene TRBV7-2; tentative D call: TRBD2 (5 bases). In germline, CDR1 is SGHTA, CDR2 FQGNSA. The CDR3 is 16 amino acids. V dropped 5 bases and J dropped 6 bases, with 21 bases sitting between them. Here the CDR3 DNA reads TGTGCCAGCAGCCCTGACCCGGGAACTTTATCGGATACGCAGTATTTT. Residues: CASSPDPGTLSDTQYF.

The chain joins TRBV28 to TRBJ2-3; 7 bases align to TRBD1. The junction had 5 bases not matched to a gene; V was cut back by 8 bases and J by 3 bases. Germline V gives CDR1 MDHEN, CDR2 SYDVKM. There are 13 residues in the CDR3. The chain's CDR3 is CASSTQGTDTQYF. Written as DNA, the CDR3 is TGTGCCAGCTCAACACAGGGGACAGATACGCAGTATTTT.

The CDR3 sequence is CATPPQGGGTGELFF. The CDR3 nucleotides read TGTGCCACCCCCCCGCAGGGAGGCGGCACCGGGGAGCTGTTTTTT. The chain joins TRBV24-1 to TRBJ2-2, with D possibly matching TRBD2 (6 bases). The length of the CDR3 is 15 residues. The germline V gene encodes CDR1 KGHDR and CDR2 SFDVKD. V lost 9 bases and J lost 4, with 17 bases in between.

The chain uses TRBV27 and TRBJ2-3, with TRBD2 matching over 8 bases. The CDR3 sequence is 14 residues long. Trimming removed 7 bases from V and 5 bases from J; junction bases left unmatched: 8. Germline V lookup: CDR1 MNHEY, CDR2 SMNVEV (reference sequence). CDR3 region: CASNLAGNGDTQYF. The CDR3 nucleotides are TGTGCCAGCAACTTAGCGGGAAATGGAGATACGCAGTATTTT.

The count of this clone is one. The J gene is TRBJ2-2, the V gene TRBV5-6; 9 bases are a match to TRBD2. This CDR3 region has 19 residues. The V and J ends lost 3 bases and 2 bases, in that order; junction bases with no gene match: 14. Germline CDR1 is SGHDT and CDR2 is YYEEEE. CDR3 DNA: TGTGCCAGCAGCTCCACCGCGCTTATAGCGGGGGTCAACACCGGGGAGCTGTTTTTT. It specifies CASSSTALIAGVNTGELFF.

The chain employs TRBV20-1 and TRBJ1-4; no clear D. Germline CDR1 is DFQATT and CDR2 is SNEGSKA (reference sequence). The CDR3 has 13 residues. V shed 3 bases and J shed 8 bases, with 13 bases lying between them. As DNA, the CDR3 is TGCAGTGCTAGTAAGGGCGTCGGAGAAAAACTGTTTTTT. It codes for CSASKGVGEKLFF.

This clone is a singleton in its sample. The genes are TRBV7-9 and TRBJ1-6, with D tentatively TRBD1 (5 bases). The CDR3 totals 18 residues. CDR1 is SEHNR and CDR2 is FQNEAQ in the germline V gene (reference sequence). The ends were cut back, 1 base at V and 0 bases at J, with 13 bases in the middle. This CDR3 reads CASSLGGTASSYNSPLHF. The CDR3 DNA follows: TGTGCCAGCAGCTTAGGGGGGACCGCGAGCTCCTATAATTCACCCCTCCACTTT.

The gene calls are TRBV7-7 and TRBJ2-5; 7 bases align to TRBD1. The V gene's germline CDR1 is SSHAT and CDR2 FNYEAQ (reference sequence). CDR3 length equals 14 residues. The J segment lost 4 bases and the V segment lost 2 bases, leaving 4 bases of the junction unmatched. The CDR3 region is CASSLKGAGETQYF. The CDR3, as DNA: TGTGCCAGCAGCTTAAAGGGGGCAGGAGAGACCCAGTACTTC.

J is TRBJ2-3 and V is TRBV7-2; D tentatively fits TRBD1 or TRBD2 (5 bases each). The CDR3 has 16 amino acids. V was pared by 2 bases and J by 6 bases, with 18 bases between. The germline V gene encodes CDR1 SGHTA and CDR2 FQGNSA. The CDR3 region has the DNA TGTGCCAGCAGCTTACTGGGCTCGGGGCTCGGGGATACGCAGTATTTT. Its translation: CASSLLGSGLGDTQYF.

In nucleotides, the CDR3 is TGCGCCAGCAGCCAAGCGGCCAGGGGAGCTTTCTTT. Its protein product is CASSQAARGAFF. The chain joins TRBV4-1 to TRBJ1-1; tentative D call: TRBD1 (6 bases). Germline V gives CDR1 MGHRA, CDR2 YSYEKL. There are 12 residues in the CDR3. V was cut by 1 base and J by 10 bases, with 10 bases left in between.

The chain uses TRBV30 and TRBJ2-3; D uncertain. The CDR3 is 12 residues long. V lost 4 bases to trimming and J lost 6 bases, with 11 bases between them. CDR1 GTSNPN and CDR2 SVGIG come from the germline V gene (reference sequence). CDR3 protein: CAWTESWDTQYF. The CDR3 coding sequence is TGTGCCTGGACCGAAAGCTGGGATACGCAGTATTTT.

J is TRBJ2-3 and V is TRBV5-1; the match to TRBD2 covers 8 bases. V shed 3 bases, J shed 3 bases, and the junction held 9 bases outside the gene matches. CDR1 SGHRS and CDR2 YFSETQ come from the germline V gene. This CDR3 is 16 amino acids long. The CDR3, as DNA: TGCGCCAGCAGCTCCCGAAGTAGCGGGGTAACAGATACGCAGTATTTT. Translating it yields CASSSRSSGVTDTQYF.

The chain recombines TRBV30 with TRBJ2-3; the match to TRBD2 covers 8 bases. V gave up 3 bases and J gave up 1 base; unmatched junction bases: 3. The CDR3 contains 14 residues. Germline assignment: CDR1 GTSNPN and CDR2 SVGIG (reference sequence). The CDR3 coding sequence is TGTGCCTGGAGGAGAGCGGGGGGCACAGATACGCAGTATTTT. Protein product: CAWRRAGGTDTQYF. The entire variable domain, with the rest obtained from reference TRBV30 and TRBJ2-3, is as follows: SQTIHQWPATLVQPVGSPLSLECTVEGTSNPNLYWYRQAAGRGLQLLFYSVGIGQISSEVPQNLSASRPQDRQFILSSKKLLLSDSGFYLCAWRRAGGTDTQYFGPGTRLTVL.

This chain uses TRBV29-1 with TRBJ1-2, with 12 nucleotides matching TRBD1. This CDR3 is 16 amino acids long. Germline trimming cut 5 bases from V and 4 bases from J; bases unmatched to any gene: 11. CDR1 and CDR2 (germline): SQVTM, ANQGSEA. CDR3 residues: CSVWGGTGGSSYGYTF. The CDR3 DNA reads TGCAGCGTTTGGGGGGGGACAGGGGGCTCAAGCTATGGCTACACCTTC.

The CDR3 DNA reads TGTGCCAGCAGTTACTCCCGGGACAGCCCGGTTGGCTACACCTTC. This translates into CASSYSRDSPVGYTF. The chain carries TRBV6-6 and TRBJ1-2, with TRBD1 matching 7 bases. Germline loops: CDR1 MNHNY, CDR2 SVGAGI (reference sequence). This CDR3 has 15 amino acids. V was clipped by 0 bases and J by 7 bases; unmatched bases: 8.

J is TRBJ2-3 and V is TRBV4-3; weak D call: TRBD2 (6 bases). Germline V gene data show CDR1 as LGHNA and CDR2 as YSLEER. This CDR3 region has 15 residues. The ends were cut back, 4 bases at V and 0 bases at J, with 11 bases in the middle. CDR3 in amino acids: CASSRLATSTDTQYF. The CDR3 nucleotides are TGCGCCAGCAGCCGCCTAGCGACTAGCACAGATACGCAGTATTTT.

The V call is TRBV7-9, the J call TRBJ2-2; D uncertain. CDR1 and CDR2 (germline): SEHNR, FQNEAQ (reference sequence). Trimming took 6 bases from V and 7 from J, leaving 6 bases between them. CDR3 size: 11 residues. DNA of the CDR3: TGTGCCAGCAGTTCTTACGGGGAGCTGTTTTTT. It is translated as CASSSYGELFF. Looking up the rest from reference TRBV7-9 and TRBJ2-2 gives the full variable domain: DTGVSQNPRHKITKRGQNVTFRCDPISEHNRLYWYRQTLGQGPEFLTYFQNEAQLEKSRLLSDRFSAERPKGSFSTLEIQRTEQGDSAMYLCASSSYGELFFGEGSRLTVL.

This clone has more than one count but fewer than ten. This sample includes further DNA sequences coding for the same CDR3. The rearrangement uses TRBV6-5 and TRBJ1-2; D ambiguous. The ends were cut back, 2 bases at V and 4 bases at J, with 5 bases in the middle. Germline V gene sequence: CDR1 MNHEY, CDR2 SVGAGI. This CDR3 has 12 amino acids. The CDR3 coding sequence is TGTGCCAGCAGTTACGGATTCTATGGCTACACCTTC. This codes for CASSYGFYGYTF.

The chain uses TRBV9 and TRBJ1-4, with TRBD1 as a possible D gene (5 bases). The CDR3 has 17 residues. The V end lost 4 bases, the J end lost 0 bases, and 16 bases lay between the germline ends. CDR1 SGDLS and CDR2 YYNGEE come from the germline V gene. The CDR3 DNA reads as TGTGCCAGCAGCCCCGGGTTGGGGGGACCAACTAATGAAAAACTGTTTTTT. This sequence encodes CASSPGLGGPTNEKLFF.

This rearrangement joins TRBV27 to TRBJ2-2; TRBD1 agrees at 10 bases. The V segment lost 4 bases and the J segment 0 bases; nucleotides outside the gene matches: 8. Germline V CDR1 and CDR2: MNHEY, SMNVEV (reference sequence). CDR3 length: 18 amino acids. The CDR3 reads CASSSRRGQGANTGELFF. The CDR3 bases are TGTGCCAGCAGTTCGAGACGAGGACAGGGGGCGAACACCGGGGAGCTGTTTTTT.

This clone occurred once. The chain is built from TRBV5-6 and TRBJ2-3; TRBD1 matches at 7 bases. CDR1 is SGHDT and CDR2 is YYEEEE in the germline V gene. CDR3 length equals 14 residues. V lost 0 bases and J lost 6; bases outside the gene matches: 4. The CDR3 here is CASSLDRGGDTQYF. The CDR3 DNA sequence: TGTGCCAGCAGCTTGGACAGGGGTGGGGATACGCAGTATTTT.

This rearrangement joins TRBV11-1 to TRBJ2-5, with a weak D call TRBD2 (6 bases). The ends were cut back, 3 bases at V and 1 base at J, with 15 bases in the middle. Germline CDR1 is SGHAT and CDR2 is FQDESV (reference sequence). CDR3 length: 16 residues. DNA for the CDR3: TGTGCCAGCAGCTTTTCCGCAGTGGGGGGCCAAGAGACCCAGTACTTC. This encodes CASSFSAVGGQETQYF. Full variable domain (missing parts from reference TRBV11-1 and TRBJ2-5): EAEVAQSPRYKITEKSQAVAFWCDPISGHATLYWYRQILGQGPELLVQFQDESVVDDSQLPKDRFSAERLKGVDSTLKIQPAELGDSAMYLCASSFSAVGGQETQYFGPGTRLLVL.